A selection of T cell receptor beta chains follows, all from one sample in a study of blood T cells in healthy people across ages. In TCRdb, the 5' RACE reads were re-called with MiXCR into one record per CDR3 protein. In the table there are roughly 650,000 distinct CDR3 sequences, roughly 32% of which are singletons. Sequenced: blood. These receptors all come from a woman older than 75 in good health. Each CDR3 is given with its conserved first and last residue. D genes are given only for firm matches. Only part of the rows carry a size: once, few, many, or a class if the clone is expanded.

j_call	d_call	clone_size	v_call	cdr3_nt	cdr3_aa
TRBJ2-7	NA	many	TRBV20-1	TGCAGTGCTGGCTTTGGGGACGAGCAGTACTTC	CSAGFGDEQYF
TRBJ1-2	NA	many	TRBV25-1	TGTGCCAGCAGTGCGGGACCCCCAGGGAACTATGGCTACACCTTC	CASSAGPPGNYGYTF
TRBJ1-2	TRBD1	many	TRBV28	TGTGCCAGCAGTTTATTGAGGACAGGGACCTCCCCGGATGGCTACACCTTC	CASSLLRTGTSPDGYTF
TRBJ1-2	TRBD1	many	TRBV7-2	TGTGCCAGCAGCTCCCCGGGACAGGGTTTCTCTGGCTACACCTTC	CASSSPGQGFSGYTF
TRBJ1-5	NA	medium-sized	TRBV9	TGTGCCAGCAGCAAAAGCATAAAACAGCAGCCCCAGCATTTT	CASSKSIKQQPQHF
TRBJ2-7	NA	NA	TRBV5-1	TGCGCCAGCAGCGTGCGGGGGACAGCCCCCTACGAGCAGTACTTC	CASSVRGTAPYEQYF
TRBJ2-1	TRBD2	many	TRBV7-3	TGTGCCAGCAGCCCCGGGACTAGCGGGAAACCCTCCTACAATGAGCAGTTCTTC	CASSPGTSGKPSYNEQFF
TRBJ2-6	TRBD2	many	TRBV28	TGTGCCAGCAGTTTGGGGGGGAATGGGGCCAACGTCCTGACTTTC	CASSLGGNGANVLTF
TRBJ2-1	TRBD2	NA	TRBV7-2	TGTGCCAGCAGCTTAGGGGGACTAGCGGGGGGGCGTGCCTACAATGAGCAGTTCTTC	CASSLGGLAGGRAYNEQFF
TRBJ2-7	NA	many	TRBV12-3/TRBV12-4	TGTGCCAGCAGTTTAGTTACGGCGGGACGCTCCTACGAGCAGTACTTC	CASSLVTAGRSYEQYF
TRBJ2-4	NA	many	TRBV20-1	TGCAGTGCTAATATAGGGGGAAACATTCAGTACTTC	CSANIGGNIQYF
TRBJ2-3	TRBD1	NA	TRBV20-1	TGCAGCGGCCGGGACAGCAACACAGATACGCAGTATTTT	CSGRDSNTDTQYF
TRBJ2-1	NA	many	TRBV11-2	TGTGCCAGCAGCCACCGGTTGGGGGGCAATGAGCAGTTCTTC	CASSHRLGGNEQFF
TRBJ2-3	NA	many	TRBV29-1	TGCAGCGTTGGAGGTGGGGTTATCGTCAGCGATTCAACGCAGTATTTT	CSVGGGVIVSDSTQYF
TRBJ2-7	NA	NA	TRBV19	TGTGCCAGTAGTCGGGAGCACTCCTACGAGCAGTACTTC	CASSREHSYEQYF
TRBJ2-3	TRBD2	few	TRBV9	TGTGCCAGCAGCGTAGGGCCCGGGACTAGCGGGGGCCGCACAGATACGCAGTATTTT	CASSVGPGTSGGRTDTQYF
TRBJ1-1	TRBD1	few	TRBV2	TGTGCCAGCACTGACAGGGCCCTGACTGAAGCTTTCTTT	CASTDRALTEAFF
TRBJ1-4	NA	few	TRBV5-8	TGTGCCAGCAGCGCCTTTCGTGGGGGCGCGAAAGAAAAACTGTTTTTT	CASSAFRGGAKEKLFF
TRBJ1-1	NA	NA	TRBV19	TGTGCCACGGGGGACGGAGTAATGAACACTGAAGCTTTCTTT	CATGDGVMNTEAFF
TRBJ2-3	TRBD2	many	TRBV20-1	TGCAGTGCTCTCCGGACTAGCGGGGGAACAGATACGCAGTATTTT	CSALRTSGGTDTQYF
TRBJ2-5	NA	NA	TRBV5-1	TGCGCCAGCAGCTTGTCGGCAGAAAAACAAGAGACCCAGTACTTC	CASSLSAEKQETQYF
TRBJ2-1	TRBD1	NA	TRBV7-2	TGTGCCAGCAGCTTAGTGATACAGGGGAATGAGCAGTTCTTC	CASSLVIQGNEQFF
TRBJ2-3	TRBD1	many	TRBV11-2	TGTGCCAGCAGCTTAGCAGGGACAGAAAAAGATACGCAGTATTTT	CASSLAGTEKDTQYF
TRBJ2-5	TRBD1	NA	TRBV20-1	TGCAGCCCTAAAGGGGGCGCGGGAGAGACCCAGTACTTC	CSPKGGAGETQYF
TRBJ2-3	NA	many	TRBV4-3	TGCGCCAGCAGCCAAGATACTGGCTCCGCGGGGCACACAGATACGCAGTATTTT	CASSQDTGSAGHTDTQYF
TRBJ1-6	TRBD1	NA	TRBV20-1	TGCAGTGCTGGCAGGGGGGAAGCCTATAATTCACCCCTCCACTTT	CSAGRGEAYNSPLHF
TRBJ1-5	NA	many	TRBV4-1	TGCGCCAGCAGCCAAGAATACGGGTATGAGCCCCAGCATTTT	CASSQEYGYEPQHF
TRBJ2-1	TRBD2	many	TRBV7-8	TGTGCCAGCAGCTTCCGTGGGACTAGCTCCGAGCGCCCATCCGTCAATGAGCAGTTCTTC	CASSFRGTSSERPSVNEQFF
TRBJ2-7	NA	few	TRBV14	TGTGCCAGCAGCCAAGATATGCGGGACGGGCAGTACTTC	CASSQDMRDGQYF
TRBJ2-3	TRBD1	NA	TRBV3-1	TGTGCCAGCAGCCAAGGGACAGGGGTACGAGATACGCAGTATTTT	CASSQGTGVRDTQYF
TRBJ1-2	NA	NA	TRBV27	TGTGCCAGCAGCCGGAAAGGCCTCCACTATGGCTACACCTTC	CASSRKGLHYGYTF
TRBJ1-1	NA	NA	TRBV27	TGTGCCAGCAGTTTCCACGACAGGTCCTACACTGAAGCTTTCTTT	CASSFHDRSYTEAFF
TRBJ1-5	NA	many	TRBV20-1	TGCAGTGCTCCTTATCCCGGGACTAATCAGCCCCAGCATTTT	CSAPYPGTNQPQHF
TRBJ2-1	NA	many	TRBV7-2	TGTGCCAGCAGCTTAGAGAGGGCGTATGAGCAGTTCTTC	CASSLERAYEQFF
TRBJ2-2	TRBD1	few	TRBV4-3	TGCGCCAGCAGCCAACCGGGACAGGGAACCGGGGAGCTGTTTTTT	CASSQPGQGTGELFF
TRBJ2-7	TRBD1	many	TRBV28	TGTGCCAGCAGCGATCCAGGGACAGTCTCCTACGAGCAGTACTTC	CASSDPGTVSYEQYF
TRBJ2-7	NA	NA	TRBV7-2	TGTGCCAGCAGCTTAGAGGACACAGCCTACGAGCAGTACTTC	CASSLEDTAYEQYF
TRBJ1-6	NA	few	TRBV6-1	TGTGCCAGCAGTGGACAGAAGGGTGGCCCCTATAATTCACCCCTCCACTTT	CASSGQKGGPYNSPLHF
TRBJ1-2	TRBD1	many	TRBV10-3	TGTGCCATCAGTGAGTCGGCACAGGGGGCTAACTATGGCTACACCTTC	CAISESAQGANYGYTF
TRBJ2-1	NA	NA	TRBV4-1	TGCGCCAGCAGCCAAAATCCGTTCTACAATGAGCAGTTCTTC	CASSQNPFYNEQFF
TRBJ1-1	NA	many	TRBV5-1	TGTGCCAGCAGCCCAGCCGGGAACACTGAAGCTTTCTTT	CASSPAGNTEAFF
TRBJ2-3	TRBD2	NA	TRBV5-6	TGTGCCTGCAGCTTGGCCGGCGGGGGTACAGATACGCAGTATTTT	CACSLAGGGTDTQYF
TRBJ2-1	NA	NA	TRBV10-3	TGTGCCATCAGTGAGTCGATGGAGCGATTAGTGAGCTCCTACAATGAGCAGTTCTTC	CAISESMERLVSSYNEQFF
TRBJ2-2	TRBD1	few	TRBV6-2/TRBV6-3	TGTGCCAGCAGTACAGGGGTCAACACCGGGGAGCTGTTTTTT	CASSTGVNTGELFF
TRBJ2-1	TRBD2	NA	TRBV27	TGTGCCAGCAGTTTCGCTAGCGGGATAACCAACAATGAGCAGTTCTTC	CASSFASGITNNEQFF
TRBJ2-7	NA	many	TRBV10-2	TGCGCCAGCAGTGAGTCTGCTGGCTACTTGAGCTACGAGCAGTACTTC	CASSESAGYLSYEQYF
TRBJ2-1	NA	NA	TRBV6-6	TGTGCCAGCAGCCCCCTTTTTGGTGAGCAGTTCTTC	CASSPLFGEQFF
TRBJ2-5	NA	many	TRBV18	TGTGCCAGCTCACCACCTGAGGGACGGCGGGAGACCCAGTACTTC	CASSPPEGRRETQYF
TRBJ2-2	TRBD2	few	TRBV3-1	TGTGCCAGCAGCCAAGTAGCAGCGGGGGGCGCGAACACCGGGGAGCTGTTTTTT	CASSQVAAGGANTGELFF
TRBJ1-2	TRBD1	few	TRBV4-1	TGCGCCAGCAGCCACGACAGGGATGGCTACACCTTC	CASSHDRDGYTF
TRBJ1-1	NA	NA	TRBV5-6	TGTGCCAGCAGCTTGGTTGGCGGGTTGGTGAAAACCGGCTTT	CASSLVGGLVKTGF
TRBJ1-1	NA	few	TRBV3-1	TGTGCCAGCAGCCGCCCGGGGGGTGAAGCTTTCTTT	CASSRPGGEAFF
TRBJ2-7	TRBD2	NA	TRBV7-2	TGTGCCAGCAGCCCCCGACTAGCTCCCTACGAGCAGTACTTC	CASSPRLAPYEQYF
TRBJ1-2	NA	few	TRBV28	TGTGCCTCCGGGACAATATATGGCTACACCTTC	CASGTIYGYTF